These T cell receptor beta chains were read from a single sample in a study of blood T cell repertoires in COVID-19. The assay was immunoSEQ multiplex PCR, and TCRdb's table has in-frame clones only and misses some. The table lists over 300,000 clones, around 89% of them singletons, with approximately 9.8% in the top ten. The sequencing input was PBMCs or T cells enriched from blood (not recorded which). All receptors derive from a woman between 40 and 55 years old who had recovered from COVID-19. Both conserved end residues are part of each CDR3. Each record gives: clone size, D gene, J gene, V gene, CDR3 protein, CDR3 DNA. A D gene is named only where the DNA matches it firmly. Part of the rows lack a size; the others show once, few, many or a class for expanded clones.

once TRBD1 TRBJ2-1 TRBV29-1 CSVGGQGSYSYNEQFF TGCAGCGTTGGGGGACAGGGGTCATACTCCTACAATGAGCAGTTCTTC
few - TRBJ2-7 TRBV6-6 CASGMRGGAYEQYF TGTGCCAGCGGGATGCGGGGAGGAGCCTACGAGCAGTACTTC
- TRBD2 TRBJ2-5 TRBV3-1/TRBV3-2 CASSQLAGAQETQYF TGTGCCAGCAGCCAACTAGCGGGGGCCCAAGAGACCCAGTACTTC
- - TRBJ2-7 TRBV5-8 CASSLGPRGYF TGTGCCAGCAGCTTGGGACCGCGGGGGTACTTC
- TRBD2 TRBJ2-5 TRBV9 CASSSRGTSGRETQYF TGTGCCAGCAGCTCCCGAGGGACTAGCGGGAGGGAGACCCAGTACTTC
- - TRBJ2-7 TRBV10-2 CASSVSSVYEQYF TGCGCCAGCAGTGTGTCTAGCGTTTACGAGCAGTACTTC
- - TRBJ2-7 TRBV5-4 CASSHSGTIPTEQYF TGTGCCAGCAGCCACTCCGGGACAATACCCACCGAGCAGTACTTC
- - TRBJ2-5 TRBV4-3 CASSQEGLSETQYF TGCGCCAGCAGCCAAGAGGGGCTGTCGGAGACCCAGTACTTC
once - TRBJ2-1 TRBV6-2/TRBV6-3 CASSYSRNEQFF TGTGCCAGCAGTTACTCTAGAAATGAGCAGTTCTTC
few - TRBJ1-5 TRBV28 CASRGGGRTVNQPQHF TGTGCCAGCAGGGGAGGGGGTAGGACAGTCAATCAGCCCCAGCATTTT
- - TRBJ2-1 TRBV7-3 CASSPKLGGPGNEQFF TGTGCCAGCAGCCCCAAATTGGGGGGGCCGGGCAATGAGCAGTTCTTC
- - TRBJ2-7 TRBV5-1 CASRGQGNYEQYF TGCGCCAGCAGAGGTCAGGGTAACTACGAGCAGTACTTC
- TRBD2 TRBJ2-7 TRBV4-1 CASSQSGSGDEQYF TGCGCCAGCAGCCAATCAGGGAGCGGGGACGAGCAGTACTTC
- - TRBJ2-7 TRBV7-6 CASSLVTFQDSREQYF TGTGCCAGCAGCTTAGTAACTTTCCAGGACTCTCGGGAGCAGTACTTC
- - TRBJ2-3 TRBV14 CASSQYGDTQYF TGTGCCAGCAGCCAATACGGGGATACGCAGTATTTT
- TRBD2 TRBJ2-1 TRBV10-1 CASPTTSGRASSGEQFF TGCGCCAGCCCGACCACTAGCGGGAGGGCCAGTTCGGGTGAGCAGTTCTTC
- - TRBJ1-2 TRBV11-3 CASRQGNYGYTF TGTGCCAGCAGACAGGGCAACTATGGCTACACCTTC
once TRBD1 TRBJ1-4 TRBV11-2 CASSPINRGPYEKLFF TGTGCCAGCAGCCCTATAAACAGGGGTCCTTATGAAAAACTGTTTTTT
few - TRBJ2-5 TRBV12-2 CASRFKETQYF TGTGCAAGTCGCTTTAAAGAGACCCAGTACTTC
- TRBD2 TRBJ2-7 TRBV7-2 CASSLEREVNEQYF TGTGCCAGCAGCTTGGAGCGGGAAGTCAACGAGCAGTACTTC
once TRBD1 TRBJ2-2 TRBV11-1 CASSSWTGYDGELFF TGTGCCAGCAGCTCCTGGACAGGGTATGACGGGGAGCTGTTTTTT
- TRBD1 TRBJ1-2 TRBV5-1 CASSTSRDRGSNYGYTF TGCGCCAGCAGCACGTCCCGGGACAGGGGATCTAACTATGGCTACACCTTC
- - TRBJ1-5 TRBV7-6 CASSLDSGATQPQHF TGTGCCAGCAGCTTAGATTCAGGGGCAACTCAGCCCCAGCATTTT
few - TRBJ2-3 TRBV2 CASSVLGQRGDTQYF TGTGCCAGCAGTGTACTCGGACAGCGAGGGGATACGCAGTATTTT
- - TRBJ1-6 TRBV5-6 CASSLVEAASYNSPLHF TGTGCCAGCAGCTTGGTCGAGGCAGCCTCCTATAATTCACCCCTCCACTTT
- - TRBJ2-7 TRBV7-2 CASSLGGGGPAYEQYF TGTGCCAGCAGCTTAGGTGGGGGGGGCCCCGCCTACGAGCAGTACTTC
- TRBD2 TRBJ2-7 TRBV10-1 CASSESRTSPTYEQYF TGCGCCAGCAGTGAGTCCCGGACTAGCCCTACTTACGAGCAGTACTTC
- TRBD2 TRBJ2-7 TRBV5-1 CASSRNSGSSYEQYF TGCGCCAGCAGCCGAAATAGCGGGAGCTCCTACGAGCAGTACTTC
- - TRBJ2-1 TRBV4-1 CASSSLQGLAHNEQFF TGCGCCAGCAGCTCCTTGCAGGGGCTAGCCCACAATGAGCAGTTCTTC
once - TRBJ1-1 TRBV7-9 CAVETEAFF TGTGCCGTGGAGACTGAAGCTTTCTTT
- - TRBJ2-1 TRBV4-1 CASSQDRRGFNEQFF TGCGCCAGCAGCCAAGATCGCAGGGGTTTCAATGAGCAGTTCTTC
- TRBD1 TRBJ2-5 TRBV6-5 CASTRQGETQYF TGTGCCAGCACGAGACAGGGGGAGACCCAGTACTTC
- TRBD1 TRBJ1-2 TRBV2 CASSATGGRYGYTF TGTGCCAGCAGTGCGACAGGGGGAAGGTATGGCTACACCTTC
- - TRBJ1-5 TRBV5-4 CASSLRGSNQPQHF TGTGCCAGCAGCTTGAGGGGGAGCAATCAGCCCCAGCATTTT
once - TRBJ2-3 TRBV24-1 CATSDPGASTDTQYF TGTGCCACCAGTGACCCGGGAGCTAGCACAGATACGCAGTATTTT
- TRBD1 TRBJ1-5 TRBV18 CASSLETGGGQPQHF TGTGCCAGCTCATTAGAAACAGGGGGCGGTCAGCCCCAGCATTTT
- TRBD2 TRBJ2-5 TRBV13 CASSLGGGAGETQYF TGTGCCAGCAGTTTAGGCGGGGGGGCTGGGGAGACCCAGTACTTC
once TRBD2 TRBJ2-7 TRBV4-1 CASSPLAGAVYEQYF TGCGCCAGCAGTCCTCTAGCGGGGGCTGTGTACGAGCAGTACTTC
- - TRBJ2-2 TRBV11-3 CASSPPPPDKNTGELFF TGTGCCAGCAGCCCGCCCCCTCCGGACAAGAACACCGGGGAGCTGTTTTTT
- - TRBJ1-2 TRBV5-1 CASSFGTADGYTF TGCGCCAGCAGCTTCGGCACGGCGGATGGCTACACCTTC
- - TRBJ2-2 TRBV28 CASRGGNTGELFF TGTGCCAGCAGAGGAGGGAACACCGGGGAGCTGTTTTTT
- TRBD1 TRBJ1-1 TRBV10-3 CAISGQGGTEAFF TGTGCCATCAGTGGACAGGGTGGCACTGAAGCTTTCTTT
- - TRBJ1-3 TRBV19 CASSILRGGNTIYF TGTGCCAGTAGTATCCTGAGAGGTGGAAACACCATATATTTT
- - TRBJ2-3 TRBV24-1 CATSDPNTDTQYF TGTGCCACCAGTGACCCCAACACAGATACGCAGTATTTT
- TRBD2 TRBJ2-1 TRBV24-1 CATSERGTSGSNEQFF TGTGCCACCAGTGAAAGGGGGACTAGCGGGAGTAATGAGCAGTTCTTC
- - TRBJ1-5 TRBV30 CAWSRQGRSNQPQHF TGTGCCTGGAGTCGGCAGGGTCGCAGCAATCAGCCCCAGCATTTT
- TRBD1 TRBJ1-1 TRBV18 CASSRTRQGGPNTEAFF TGTGCCAGCTCGCGTACACGACAGGGGGGGCCGAACACTGAAGCTTTCTTT
once - TRBJ2-7 TRBV11-2 CASSSTTGLGTYEQYF TGTGCCAGCAGCTCAACCACAGGGTTGGGAACCTACGAGCAGTACTTC
- - TRBJ2-5 TRBV12-5 CASGSRRDQETQYF TGTGCTAGTGGCTCTCGGAGGGACCAAGAGACCCAGTACTTC
- - TRBJ2-7 TRBV29-1 CSAGTDEQYF TGCAGCGCCGGCACGGACGAGCAGTACTTC
- - TRBJ1-5 TRBV6-5 CASSSGRAGQPQHF TGTGCCAGCAGTTCTGGACGCGCGGGCCAGCCCCAGCATTTT